The T cell receptor beta chain under discussion was sequenced for a study of a mutant IDH1 vaccine in newly diagnosed glioma. Overall study: The study held visit V12 at week 35 and visit V13 at week 47.

Sequencing used immunoSEQ multiplex PCR; TCRdb keeps in-frame clones, though not all of them. The sample carries 9,000 to 13,000 clones, around 85% recorded once. Points from the study as a whole: In about 93% of patients, immune responses induced by the vaccine occurred.

V lost 1 base to trimming and J lost 1 base, with 8 bases between them. From germline, CDR1 is MNHNS and CDR2 SASEGT. The CDR3 runs to 15 residues. Time point specified: week 47, end of study. The investigators gave 300 ug of mutant IDH1 20-mer peptide in each vaccine dose, together with topical imiquimod. Points on this clone: Its antigen is not known.

This receptor was obtained from a man between 25 and 39 years old with glioma. The chain carries TRBV6-1 and TRBJ1-5; D gene uncertain. The sequences come from PBMCs, collected from a glioma patient whose treatment included an IDH1 peptide vaccine. CDR3 coding DNA: TGTGCCAGCAGTGAAGTCCAGGACAGCAATCAGCCCCAGCATTTT. Protein: CASSEVQDSNQPQHF.